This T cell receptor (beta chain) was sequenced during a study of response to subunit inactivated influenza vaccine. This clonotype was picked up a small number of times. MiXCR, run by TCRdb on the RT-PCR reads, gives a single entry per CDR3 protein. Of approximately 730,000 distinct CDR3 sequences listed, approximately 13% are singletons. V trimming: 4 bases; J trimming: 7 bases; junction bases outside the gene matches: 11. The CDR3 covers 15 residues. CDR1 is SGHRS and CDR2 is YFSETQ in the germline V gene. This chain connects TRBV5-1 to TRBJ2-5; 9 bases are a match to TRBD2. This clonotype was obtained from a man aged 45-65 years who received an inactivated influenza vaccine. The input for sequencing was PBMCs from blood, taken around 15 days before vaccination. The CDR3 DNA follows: TGCGCCAGCAGCGAAGAACCGGGACTAGCCTGGACCCAGTACTTC. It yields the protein CASSEEPGLAWTQYF.